One sample yielded the 27 T cell receptor beta chains listed below, sequenced in a study of blood T cells in healthy people across ages. Next came a second PCR, run for about 6 to 11 cycles, which used a sample-barcoded 5' primer along with a J-beta primer mix. TCRdb itself ran the 5' RACE reads through MiXCR, one entry per CDR3 protein. The profile shows about 1.6 million distinct CDR3 sequences, around 35% of them singletons. The specimen was blood. The receptor source for this set is a woman in her twenties or thirties in good health.

This clonotype was observed at least ten times. The chain employs TRBV12-3 or TRBV12-4 and TRBJ1-4; D possibly corresponds to TRBD1 (6 bases). Between the trimmed V and J ends, which lost 8 bases and 3 bases, there was a span of 10 bases. The CDR3 is 13 amino acids. Here the CDR3 DNA reads TGTGCCAGCGGCAGGGGTCCTAATGAAAAACTGTTTTTT. Translation: CASGRGPNEKLFF.

There are a few counts of this clonotype. V usage is TRBV29-1 and J usage is TRBJ2-3, with 14 bases fitting TRBD2. Germline trimming cut 7 bases from V and 9 bases from J; bases unmatched to any gene: 12. From germline, CDR1 is SQVTM and CDR2 ANQGSEA. The CDR3 totals 15 residues. The CDR3: CSGLVGLAGGKTQYF. In nucleotides, the CDR3 is TGCAGCGGATTAGTAGGACTAGCGGGGGGAAAGACGCAGTATTTT.

The chain couples TRBV20-1 to TRBJ1-6; tentatively, D is TRBD1 (5 bases). With 2 bases removed from V and 7 bases from J, the gap between germline ends came to 12 bases. This CDR3 comprises 14 residues. Germline V CDR1 and CDR2: DFQATT, SNEGSKA (reference sequence). In DNA, the CDR3 is TGCAGTGCTAGAATTGGGGCGGGCAATTCACCCCTCCACTTT. This gives the protein CSARIGAGNSPLHF.

This clonotype occurred a few times. J is TRBJ2-1 and V is TRBV20-1, with 8 bases fitting TRBD2. Germline values: CDR1 DFQATT, CDR2 SNEGSKA (reference sequence). The V and J ends lost 6 bases and 2 bases, in that order; junction bases with no gene match: 9. This CDR3 is built from 15 residues. The CDR3 here is CSAPIAGRAYNEQFF. The CDR3 nucleotides read TGCAGTGCCCCTATAGCGGGGAGAGCCTACAATGAGCAGTTCTTC.

The table lists this clonotype with a few counts. This chain joins TRBV27 and TRBJ2-7; D might be TRBD1 (6 bases). Germline CDR1 is MNHEY and CDR2 is SMNVEV (reference sequence). This CDR3 has 15 residues. V was trimmed by 6 bases and J by 1 base, leaving 16 bases between them. DNA of the CDR3: TGTGCCAGCAGCACCAAGGACAGCCCTTCCTACGAGCAGTACTTC. Translated, it gives CASSTKDSPSYEQYF.

CDR3 coding DNA: TGTGCCAGCAGCCCATCCTTCGGGGGCCCCACAGATACGCAGTATTTT. Residues: CASSPSFGGPTDTQYF. The chain links TRBV3-1 to TRBJ2-3; D might be TRBD1 or TRBD2, each matching 6 bases. The V gene's germline CDR1 is LGHDT and CDR2 YNNKEL (reference sequence). The CDR3 loop spans 16 amino acids. V was shortened by 4 bases and J by 2 bases, with 16 bases between the two germline ends.

This clonotype was seen a handful of times. The rearrangement joins TRBV20-1 to TRBJ2-5; 8 bases are a match to TRBD2. Per the germline V gene, CDR1 is DFQATT and CDR2 is SNEGSKA (reference sequence). The CDR3 length is 15 residues. J lost 5 bases, V lost 4 bases, and 12 bases had no gene match. The CDR3, as DNA: TGCAGTGCTATCGCAGCGGGAGATCCCTGGGAGACCCAGTACTTC. This sequence encodes CSAIAAGDPWETQYF.

The chain combines TRBV7-9 with TRBJ2-1, with 13 bases fitting TRBD2. The germline gives CDR1 SEHNR, CDR2 FQNEAQ (reference sequence). The CDR3 contains 17 residues. The V segment lost 5 bases and the J segment 7 bases; nucleotides outside the gene matches: 11. DNA for the CDR3: TGTGCCAGCAGCGACCCAGGGACTAGCGGGATTTGGAATGAGCAGTTCTTC. This encodes CASSDPGTSGIWNEQFF.

This sequence joins TRBV7-9 and TRBJ2-3; tentatively, D is TRBD2 (5 bases). The CDR3 consists of 19 residues. Germline V CDR1 and CDR2: SEHNR, FQNEAQ (reference sequence). Trimming removed 5 bases at V and 0 bases at J, with 24 bases between. CDR3 bases: TGTGCCAGCAGCCCGACACAACGGGCTAGCCCGGATAGCACAGATACGCAGTATTTT. Residues: CASSPTQRASPDSTDTQYF.

This clonotype was seen a handful of times. One end of the junction varies from germline; a read error may be responsible. The chain is built from TRBV20-1 and TRBJ2-5, with D possibly being TRBD2 (6 bases). The end of the DNA aligns better with TRBJ2-7, so the J call may be wrong. The germline gives CDR1 DFQATT, CDR2 SNEGSKA (reference sequence). The CDR3 spans 15 residues. CDR3 DNA: TGCAGTGCTAGTTTAAGACTAGTCGACTCCGACGAGCAGTACTTC. As protein: CSASLRLVDSDEQYF.

The sample holds many counts of this clonotype. This chain joins TRBV4-1 and TRBJ2-1; D gene uncertain. Germline V gives CDR1 MGHRA, CDR2 YSYEKL. The ends were cut back, 1 base at V and 6 bases at J, with 13 bases in the middle. The CDR3 contains 15 residues. CDR3 in amino acids: CASSQGDSDVNEQFF. CDR3 nucleotide sequence: TGCGCCAGCAGCCAAGGTGATTCAGACGTCAATGAGCAGTTCTTC.

The J gene is TRBJ2-5, the V gene TRBV20-1; D is unresolved. Trimming cost V 3 bases and J 5 bases, with 7 bases left between them. The V gene's germline CDR1 is DFQATT and CDR2 SNEGSKA (reference sequence). This CDR3 has 11 residues. CDR3 amino acids: CSARGMETQYF. For the CDR3, the DNA is TGCAGTGCTAGGGGTATGGAGACCCAGTACTTC.

This clonotype was counted a few times. The CDR3 sequence is CAISPGQGRSGTEAFF. The CDR3 bases are TGTGCCATCAGTCCGGGACAGGGTCGTTCGGGCACTGAAGCTTTCTTT. The chain employs TRBV10-3 and TRBJ1-1; the match to TRBD1 covers 9 bases. This CDR3 spans 16 amino acids. Trimming removed 5 bases from V and 4 bases from J; junction bases left unmatched: 11. The germline CDR1 and CDR2 sequences are ENHRY and SYGVKD.

This clonotype was detected only a few times. The chain carries TRBV20-1 and TRBJ2-1; no clear D gene. Germline V lookup: CDR1 DFQATT, CDR2 SNEGSKA (reference sequence). Trimming removed 6 bases at V and 7 bases at J, with 19 bases between. CDR3 size: 14 residues. CDR3 region: CSADKAALGNEQFF. The CDR3 nucleotides read TGCAGTGCCGACAAGGCAGCCCTTGGGAATGAGCAGTTCTTC.

This clonotype was seen only a few times. Compared with germline, one end of the junction differs, possibly owing to a read error. The chain combines TRBV29-1 with TRBJ2-2, with 7 nucleotides matching TRBD1. Germline V gives CDR1 SQVTM, CDR2 ANQGSEA. The CDR3 is 14 residues long. CDR3 in amino acids: CSVEGGANTGELFF. The CDR3 DNA is TGCAGCGTCGAAGGGGGCGCGAACACCGGGGAGCTGTTTTTT.

This chain links TRBV28 with TRBJ2-3; a possible D gene is TRBD1 (6 bases). CDR3 size: 13 residues. V was trimmed by 10 bases and J by 0 bases, leaving 11 bases between them. Germline V lookup: CDR1 MDHEN, CDR2 SYDVKM. The CDR3 sequence: CAITGISTDTQYF. For the CDR3, the DNA is TGTGCCATCACAGGGATCAGCACAGATACGCAGTATTTT.

As DNA, the CDR3 is TGTGCGGGGACAGGGGGCGGATCGAACTATGGCTACACCTTC. The encoded protein is CAGTGGGSNYGYTF. This sequence joins TRBV6-1 and TRBJ1-2; TRBD1 matches at 12 bases. The CDR3 runs 14 residues. The germline V gene encodes CDR1 MNHNS and CDR2 SASEGT.

In its sample, this clonotype was seen a few times. The V gene is TRBV20-1, the J gene TRBJ1-2; maybe TRBD1 (5 bases). Between the trimmed V and J ends, which lost 1 base and 3 bases, there was a span of 12 bases. This CDR3 region has 14 residues. CDR1 is DFQATT and CDR2 is SNEGSKA in the germline V gene (reference sequence). The CDR3 sequence: CSARVPGLDYGYTF. CDR3 bases: TGCAGTGCTAGAGTCCCAGGGTTGGACTATGGCTACACCTTC.

This clonotype was seen many times. This sequence joins TRBV5-1 and TRBJ2-5, with a possible D match to TRBD1 (6 bases). Germline V gene sequence: CDR1 SGHRS, CDR2 YFSETQ. This CDR3 region has 14 residues. V lost 4 bases to trimming and J lost 1 base, with 11 bases between them. DNA for the CDR3: TGCGCCAGCAGCCCGACAGGTGCCCAAGAGACCCAGTACTTC. It codes for CASSPTGAQETQYF.

This clonotype is categorized as medium-sized. The J gene is TRBJ2-3, the V gene TRBV15; no clear D. V was pared by 5 bases and J by 3 bases, with 12 bases between. Germline-derived CDR1 and CDR2 are LNHNV and YYDKDF (reference sequence). The CDR3 extends over 14 amino acids. Here the CDR3 DNA reads TGTGCCACCAGCGGACCGAGCCAAACAGATACGCAGTATTTT. The encoded protein is CATSGPSQTDTQYF.

This clonotype has more than one count but fewer than ten. The chain couples TRBV20-1 to TRBJ2-3; TRBD2 matches at 11 bases. The J segment lost 11 bases and the V segment lost 6 bases, leaving 16 bases of the junction unmatched. CDR1 and CDR2 from the germline V gene are DFQATT and SNEGSKA (reference sequence). CDR3 length equals 15 residues. The CDR3 protein is CSATKTSGTGEVQYF. DNA for the CDR3: TGCAGTGCCACCAAGACTAGCGGGACCGGGGAGGTGCAGTATTTT.

This clonotype was seen at least ten times. V usage is TRBV6-5 and J usage is TRBJ2-6, with D unclear. CDR1 MNHEY and CDR2 SVGAGI come from the germline V gene. CDR3 length: 13 amino acids. Trimming took off 2 bases at V and 2 bases at J, with 1 base between the two ends. The CDR3 loop reads CASSYTGANVLTF. The CDR3 DNA follows: TGTGCCAGCAGTTACACTGGGGCCAACGTCCTGACTTTC.

The chain recombines TRBV4-1 with TRBJ2-1; weak D call: TRBD2 (5 bases). Germline values: CDR1 MGHRA, CDR2 YSYEKL. With 4 bases removed from V and 3 bases from J, the gap between germline ends came to 16 bases. This CDR3 comprises 16 residues. In DNA form, the CDR3 reads TGCGCCAGCAGCCGGACTGGCTCGGCCAACTACAATGAGCAGTTCTTC. Its translation: CASSRTGSANYNEQFF.

The V call is TRBV7-6, the J call TRBJ2-3, with 8 bases identical to TRBD1. The V gene end was trimmed by 8 bases and the J gene end by 0 bases; junction bases not matched to a gene: 10. Germline-derived CDR1 and CDR2 are SGHVS and FNYEAQ. This CDR3 spans 16 amino acids. The CDR3 loop is CASGRGTGFSTDTQYF. As DNA, the CDR3 is TGTGCCAGCGGACGGGGGACAGGTTTTAGCACAGATACGCAGTATTTT.

Details on this clonotype: One junction end does not reproduce the germline sequence, and a read error may be involved. The V gene is TRBV7-8, the J gene TRBJ2-3; 8 bases fit TRBD1. CDR1 and CDR2 (germline): SGHVS, FQNEAQ. The CDR3 loop spans 16 amino acids. CDR3 sequence reads: CASSFVWTGKTDTRYF. The CDR3 DNA is TGTGCCAGCAGCTTCGTATGGACAGGGAAGACAGATACGCGGTATTTT.

The chain uses TRBV5-1 and TRBJ2-5, with 9 nucleotides matching TRBD1. The length of the CDR3 is 17 residues. The J segment lost 5 bases and the V segment lost 4 bases, leaving 15 bases of the junction unmatched. The germline gives CDR1 SGHRS, CDR2 YFSETQ. The CDR3 DNA is TGCGCCAGCAGCAACTATCCACAGGGGGCGCTCGGGGAGACCCAGTACTTC. Translating gives CASSNYPQGALGETQYF.

This clonotype was detected only a few times. The chain is built from TRBV3-1 and TRBJ2-7, with a possible D match to TRBD1 (6 bases). The CDR3 runs 14 residues. The V gene lost 6 bases and the J gene lost 0 bases, with 12 bases spanning the gap. Germline CDR1 reads LGHDT; CDR2 reads YNNKEL (reference sequence). In nucleotides, the CDR3 is TGTGCCAGCAGTCTCGGGACAATCTCCTACGAGCAGTACTTC. Translating gives CASSLGTISYEQYF.